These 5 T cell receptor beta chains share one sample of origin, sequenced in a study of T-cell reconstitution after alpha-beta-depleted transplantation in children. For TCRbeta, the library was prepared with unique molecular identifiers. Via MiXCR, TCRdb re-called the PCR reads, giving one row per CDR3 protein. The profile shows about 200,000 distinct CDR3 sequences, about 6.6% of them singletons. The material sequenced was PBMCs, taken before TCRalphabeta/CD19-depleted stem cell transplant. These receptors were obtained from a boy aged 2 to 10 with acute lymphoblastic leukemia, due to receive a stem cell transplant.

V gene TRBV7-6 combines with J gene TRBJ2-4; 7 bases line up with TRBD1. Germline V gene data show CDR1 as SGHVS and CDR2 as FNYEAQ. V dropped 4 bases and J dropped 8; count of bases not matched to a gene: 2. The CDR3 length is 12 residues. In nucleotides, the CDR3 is TGTGCCAGCAGCTCTCAGGGGGACATTCAGTACTTC. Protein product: CASSSQGDIQYF.

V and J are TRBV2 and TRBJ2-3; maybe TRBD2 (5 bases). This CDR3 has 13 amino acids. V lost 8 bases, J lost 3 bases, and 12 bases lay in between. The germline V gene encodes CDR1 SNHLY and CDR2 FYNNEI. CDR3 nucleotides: TGTGCCAGCGGCAGCGGCGATACAGATACGCAGTATTTT. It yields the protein CASGSGDTDTQYF.

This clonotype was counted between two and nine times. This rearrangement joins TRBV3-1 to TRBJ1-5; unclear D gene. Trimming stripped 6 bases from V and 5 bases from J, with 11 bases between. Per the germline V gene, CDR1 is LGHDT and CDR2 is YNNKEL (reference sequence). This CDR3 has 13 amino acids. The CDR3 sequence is CASSPQPDQPQHF. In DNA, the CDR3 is TGTGCCAGCAGTCCCCAACCCGATCAGCCCCAGCATTTT.

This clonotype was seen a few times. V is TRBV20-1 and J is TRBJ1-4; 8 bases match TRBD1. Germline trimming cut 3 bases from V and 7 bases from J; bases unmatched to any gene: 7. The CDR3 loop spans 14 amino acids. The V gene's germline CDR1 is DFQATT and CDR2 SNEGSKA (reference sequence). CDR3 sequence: CSARPGTGGEKLFF. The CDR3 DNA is TGCAGTGCTAGGCCCGGGACAGGAGGTGAAAAACTGTTTTTT.

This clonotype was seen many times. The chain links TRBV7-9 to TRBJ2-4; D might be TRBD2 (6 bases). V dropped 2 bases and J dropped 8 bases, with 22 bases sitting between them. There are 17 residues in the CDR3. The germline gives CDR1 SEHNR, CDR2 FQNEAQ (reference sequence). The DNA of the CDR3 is TGTGCCAGCAGCTTACTACAACGACTAGTCCCGGGGGACATTCAGTACTTC. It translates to CASSLLQRLVPGDIQYF.